These 20 T cell receptor beta chains came from one sample sequenced in a study of cytomegalovirus exposure and HLA in healthy donors. PCR amplification relied on 60 Vbeta primers (plus 13 Jbeta primers). Only in-frame clones appear in the TCRdb table, and some are missing; sequencing was by immunoSEQ multiplex PCR. The profile shows about 180,000 clones, approximately 81% of them singletons. Specimen: PBMCs. Every receptor here comes from a boy younger than 10 in good health and CMV-seronegative.

This clone was detected once. The rearrangement links TRBV6-6 to TRBJ2-1, with D hard to call. The CDR3 is 14 residues long. Trimming pared 2 bases from V and 5 bases from J, leaving 10 bases between. Germline loops: CDR1 MNHNY, CDR2 SVGAGI (reference sequence). CDR3 sequence (DNA): TGTGCCAGCAGTTACAGCAGGTTAGACAATGAGCAGTTCTTC. Amino acid sequence: CASSYSRLDNEQFF.

This sequence joins TRBV29-1 and TRBJ2-2; TRBD1 matches 8 bases. The CDR3 has 16 residues. With V trimmed by 0 bases and J by 6 bases, 9 bases remained unmatched. CDR1 and CDR2 (germline): SQVTM, ANQGSEA. CDR3 sequence (DNA): TGCAGCGTTGAAGATCACGCCAGGGGGCAACCCGGGGAGCTGTTTTTT. Protein product: CSVEDHARGQPGELFF.

The rearrangement joins TRBV10-3 to TRBJ2-3; no definite D call. This CDR3 has 16 amino acids. V lost 1 base and J lost 0, with 11 bases in between. CDR1 is ENHRY, CDR2 SYGVKD, per germline. This chain's CDR3 is CAISEYRRSSTDTQYF. CDR3 coding DNA: TGTGCCATCAGTGAGTACAGACGGTCTAGCACAGATACGCAGTATTTT.

In this sample, this clone turned up once. This chain uses TRBV6-5 with TRBJ2-1; 7 nucleotides line up with TRBD2. Germline-derived CDR1 and CDR2 are MNHEY and SVGAGI. V shed 6 bases and J 0 bases; nucleotides not matched to a gene: 2. This CDR3 spans 14 amino acids. The CDR3 loop is CASRGGSSYNEQFF. Here the CDR3 DNA reads TGTGCCAGCAGGGGCGGGAGCTCCTACAATGAGCAGTTCTTC.

The chain combines TRBV14 with TRBJ2-1; the match to TRBD2 covers 14 bases. The junction had 10 bases not matched to a gene; V was cut back by 4 bases and J by 8 bases. This CDR3 comprises 17 residues. Germline V gives CDR1 SGHDN, CDR2 FVKESK. The DNA for the CDR3 is TGTGCCAGCAGCCTCAGAGCCGGGACTAGCGGGAGTGATGAGCAGTTCTTC. Translation: CASSLRAGTSGSDEQFF.

The chain uses TRBV28 and TRBJ2-7, with no clear D. The length of the CDR3 is 13 residues. Looked up from germline, CDR1 is MDHEN and CDR2 is SYDVKM. The ends were cut back, 2 bases at V and 4 bases at J, with 9 bases in the middle. The CDR3 reads CASSLPQFYEQYF. CDR3 sequence (DNA): TGTGCCAGCAGTTTACCGCAGTTTTACGAGCAGTACTTC.

The CDR3 spells CASGLAGAFEQFF. For the CDR3, the DNA is TGCGCCAGCGGGCTAGCGGGAGCATTTGAGCAGTTCTTC. The chain combines TRBV4-1 with TRBJ2-1, with 10 bases identical to TRBD2. The J segment lost 9 bases and the V segment lost 8 bases, leaving 7 bases of the junction unmatched. The CDR3 sequence is 13 residues long. CDR1 MGHRA and CDR2 YSYEKL come from the germline V gene.

The J gene is TRBJ2-2, the V gene TRBV7-2, with 15 nucleotides matching TRBD2. Germline assignment: CDR1 SGHTA and CDR2 FQGNSA. The junction had 9 bases not matched to a gene; V was cut back by 5 bases and J by 5 bases. There are 18 residues in the CDR3. CDR3: CASSRGLAGGPGTGELFF. CDR3 nucleotides: TGTGCCAGCAGCCGTGGACTAGCGGGAGGGCCGGGAACCGGGGAGCTGTTTTTT.

The CDR3 bases are TGTGCCAGCAGCGTAGCCAGGGATGGGGCTTTCTTT. Encoded protein: CASSVARDGAFF. The rearrangement joins TRBV9 to TRBJ1-1; D may be TRBD1 (5 bases). This CDR3 has 12 amino acids. Germline CDR1 reads SGDLS; CDR2 reads YYNGEE. The germline V and J ends were trimmed by 0 bases and 11 bases, with 11 bases remaining between them.

As to this clone: Other nucleotide sequences from this sample produce the same CDR3. This sequence joins TRBV6-1 and TRBJ2-2; D remains ambiguous. With 1 base removed from V and 7 bases from J, the gap between germline ends came to 7 bases. The CDR3 totals 13 residues. Germline CDR1 and CDR2: MNHNS and SASEGT. The DNA of the CDR3 is TGTGCCAGCAGTGAAGGCTCTATCGGGGAGCTGTTTTTT. As protein: CASSEGSIGELFF.

The V and J genes are TRBV28 and TRBJ2-7; weak D call: TRBD1 (6 bases). Germline CDR1 and CDR2: MDHEN and SYDVKM. Trimming removed 5 bases from V and 10 bases from J, with 21 bases in between. This CDR3 spans 14 amino acids. This chain's CDR3 is CASSLTTRQDGQYF. The CDR3 DNA sequence: TGTGCCAGCAGTCTAACGACCCGACAGGATGGACAGTACTTC.

The V gene is TRBV29-1, the J gene TRBJ1-1, with D perhaps matching TRBD1 (6 bases). CDR1 and CDR2 from the germline V gene are SQVTM and ANQGSEA. CDR3 length: 12 amino acids. The ends were cut back, 6 bases at V and 8 bases at J, with 16 bases in the middle. In DNA form, the CDR3 reads TGCAGCGTCGGGAGGGGGACGCCGGAAGCTTTCTTT. Translating gives CSVGRGTPEAFF.

The rearrangement joins TRBV7-2 to TRBJ2-3, with 8 bases lining up with TRBD2. V shed 5 bases and J 1 base; nucleotides not matched to a gene: 8. The CDR3 is made up of 16 amino acids. The V gene's germline CDR1 is SGHTA and CDR2 FQGNSA. This CDR3 reads CASSHIGRAGTDTQYF. CDR3 sequence (DNA): TGTGCCAGCAGCCACATCGGGAGGGCCGGCACAGATACGCAGTATTTT.

V and J are TRBV6-1 and TRBJ2-1; no reliable D call. The CDR3 spans 14 residues. CDR1 is MNHNS, CDR2 SASEGT, per germline. V shed 6 bases and J shed 2 bases, with 11 bases lying between them. CDR3 in amino acids: CASRRSRTYNEQFF. The CDR3 nucleotides are TGTGCCAGCAGAAGGAGTCGGACCTACAATGAGCAGTTCTTC.

The chain links TRBV2 to TRBJ2-5, with 13 bases lining up with TRBD2. The trim removed 5 bases at V and 2 bases at J, leaving 5 bases unmatched. Germline lookup yields CDR1 SNHLY and CDR2 FYNNEI. The CDR3 runs 16 residues. The CDR3 region is CASSLRLAGGQETQYF. The CDR3 coding sequence is TGTGCCAGCAGTCTTCGACTAGCGGGAGGACAAGAGACCCAGTACTTC.

This clone was seen more than once but under ten times. The chain uses TRBV2 and TRBJ1-4; D is perhaps TRBD1 (6 bases). Trimming cost V 2 bases and J 12 bases, with 10 bases left between them. Germline V gene sequence: CDR1 SNHLY, CDR2 FYNNEI. This CDR3 spans 12 amino acids. CDR3 protein: CASSEIKGELFF. CDR3 nucleotides: TGTGCCAGCAGTGAAATCAAGGGGGAACTGTTTTTT.

This chain joins TRBV10-1 and TRBJ2-5, with 11 positions matching TRBD2. The closer fit of TRBJ2-7 to the DNA end suggests the J call may be wrong. Germline CDR1 is WNHNN and CDR2 is SYGVQD (reference sequence). This CDR3 has 14 residues. CDR3 loop: CASSETSGSNEQYF. The CDR3 DNA follows: TGCGCCAGCAGTGAGACTAGCGGGAGCAACGAGCAGTACTTC.

This clone was detected a few times. J is TRBJ2-3 and V is TRBV5-1; 8 nucleotides align to TRBD2. Germline lookup yields CDR1 SGHRS and CDR2 YFSETQ. With V trimmed by 4 bases and J by 1 base, 8 bases remained unmatched. The CDR3 is 16 amino acids. As DNA, the CDR3 is TGCGCCAGCAGCGAGATACTAGCGGAGGGCACAGATACGCAGTATTTT. Translated, it gives CASSEILAEGTDTQYF. The full variable domain, rest sourced from reference TRBV5-1 and TRBJ2-3, is KAGVTQTPRYLIKTRGQQVTLSCSPISGHRSVSWYQQTPGQGLQFLFEYFSETQRNKGNFPGRFSGRQFSNSRSEMNVSTLELGDSALYLCASSEILAEGTDTQYFGPGTRLTVL.

This clone was recorded only once. The chain has TRBV6-1 and TRBJ2-3; perhaps TRBD2 as D (6 bases). CDR1 is MNHNS and CDR2 is SASEGT in the germline V gene. The CDR3 runs to 17 residues. V lost 0 bases and J lost 1, with 14 bases in between. In DNA form, the CDR3 reads TGTGCCAGCAGTGAAGCTGCGGCTAGCGTGGGCACAGATACGCAGTATTTT. Residues: CASSEAAASVGTDTQYF.

This chain joins TRBV5-4 and TRBJ1-2; TRBD1 might be the D (5 bases). Germline V gives CDR1 SGHNT, CDR2 YYREEE (reference sequence). The CDR3 has 17 amino acids. V lost 1 base and J 0 bases, leaving 16 bases between the germline ends. The CDR3, as DNA: TGTGCCAGCAGCTTGAGTCTTGCAGGGTATTCTAACTATGGCTACACCTTC. Its protein product is CASSLSLAGYSNYGYTF.